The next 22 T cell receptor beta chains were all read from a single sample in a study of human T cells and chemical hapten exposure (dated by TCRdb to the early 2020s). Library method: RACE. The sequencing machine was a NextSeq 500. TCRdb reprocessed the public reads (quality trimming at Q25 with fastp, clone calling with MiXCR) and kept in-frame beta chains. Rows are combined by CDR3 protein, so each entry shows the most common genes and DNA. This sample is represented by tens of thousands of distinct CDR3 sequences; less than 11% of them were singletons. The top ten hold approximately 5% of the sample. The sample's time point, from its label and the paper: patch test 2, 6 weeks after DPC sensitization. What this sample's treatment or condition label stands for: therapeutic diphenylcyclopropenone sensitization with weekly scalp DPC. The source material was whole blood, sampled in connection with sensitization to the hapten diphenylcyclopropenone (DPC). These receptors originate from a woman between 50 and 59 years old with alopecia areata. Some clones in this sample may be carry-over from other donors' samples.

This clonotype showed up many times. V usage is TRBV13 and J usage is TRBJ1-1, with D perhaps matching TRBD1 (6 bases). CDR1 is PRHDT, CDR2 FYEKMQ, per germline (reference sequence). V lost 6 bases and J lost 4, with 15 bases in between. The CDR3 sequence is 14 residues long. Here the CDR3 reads CASRTRTGITEAFF. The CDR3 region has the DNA TGTGCCAGCAGAACCCGTACAGGGATCACTGAAGCTTTCTTT. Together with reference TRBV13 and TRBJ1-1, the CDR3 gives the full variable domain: AAGVIQSPRHLIKEKRETATLKCYPIPRHDTVYWYQQGPGQDPQFLISFYEKMQSDKGSIPDRFSAQQFSDYHSELNMSSLELGDSALYFCASRTRTGITEAFFGQGTRLTVV.

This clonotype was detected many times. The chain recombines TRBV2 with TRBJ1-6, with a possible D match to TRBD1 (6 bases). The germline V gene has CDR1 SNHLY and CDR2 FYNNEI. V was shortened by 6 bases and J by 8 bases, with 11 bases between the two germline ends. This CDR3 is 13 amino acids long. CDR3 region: CASRGQHYSPLHF. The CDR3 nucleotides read TGTGCCAGCAGAGGACAGCACTATTCACCCCTCCACTTT.

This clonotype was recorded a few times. In nucleotides, the CDR3 is TGCGCCAGCAGCCAAGCCGGAGCGGGAGGTTCCTACGAGCAGTACTTC. Its protein is CASSQAGAGGSYEQYF. The chain couples TRBV4-3 to TRBJ2-7; 9 bases line up with TRBD2. Per the germline V gene, CDR1 is LGHNA and CDR2 is YSLEER. The J segment lost 1 base and the V segment lost 1 base, leaving 5 bases of the junction unmatched. There are 16 residues in the CDR3.

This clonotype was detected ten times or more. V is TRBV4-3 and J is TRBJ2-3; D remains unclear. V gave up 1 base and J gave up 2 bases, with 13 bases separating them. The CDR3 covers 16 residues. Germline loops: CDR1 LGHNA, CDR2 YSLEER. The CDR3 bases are TGCGCCAGCAGCCAAGGGCCCGTCCGTAACACAGATACGCAGTATTTT. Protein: CASSQGPVRNTDTQYF.

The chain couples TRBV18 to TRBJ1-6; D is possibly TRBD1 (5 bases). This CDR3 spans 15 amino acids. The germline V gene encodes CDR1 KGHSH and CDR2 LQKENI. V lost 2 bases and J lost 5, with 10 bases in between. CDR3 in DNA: TGTGCCAGCTCACCAGAAGGGACCGATAATTCACCCCTCCACTTT. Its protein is CASSPEGTDNSPLHF.

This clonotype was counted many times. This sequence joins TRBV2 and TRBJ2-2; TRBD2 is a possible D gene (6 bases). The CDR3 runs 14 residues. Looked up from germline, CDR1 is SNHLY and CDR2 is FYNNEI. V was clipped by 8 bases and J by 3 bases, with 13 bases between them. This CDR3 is CASGRDSYTGELFF. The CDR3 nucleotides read TGTGCCAGCGGGCGGGACTCGTACACCGGGGAGCTGTTTTTT.

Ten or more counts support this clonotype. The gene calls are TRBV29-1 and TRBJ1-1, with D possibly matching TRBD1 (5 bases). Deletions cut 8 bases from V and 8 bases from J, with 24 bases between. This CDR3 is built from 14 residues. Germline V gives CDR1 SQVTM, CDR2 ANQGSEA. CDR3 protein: CSPLRGVEASEAFF. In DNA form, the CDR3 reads TGCAGCCCCTTACGGGGGGTGGAGGCGTCCGAAGCTTTCTTT.

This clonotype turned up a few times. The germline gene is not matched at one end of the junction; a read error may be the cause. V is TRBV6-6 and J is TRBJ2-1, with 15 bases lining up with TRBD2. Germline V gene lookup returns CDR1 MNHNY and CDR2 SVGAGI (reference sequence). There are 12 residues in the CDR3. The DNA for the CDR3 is TGTGCCATCGGACTAGCGGGAGGGGAAGGGGTCTTC. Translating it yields CAIGLAGGEGVF.

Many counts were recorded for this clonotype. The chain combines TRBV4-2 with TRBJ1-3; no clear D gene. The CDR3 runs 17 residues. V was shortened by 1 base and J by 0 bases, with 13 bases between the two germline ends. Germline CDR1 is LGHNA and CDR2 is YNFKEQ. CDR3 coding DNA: TGTGCCAGCAGCCAAGCCCCGCCGGGGAGCTCTGGAAACACCATATATTTT. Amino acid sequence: CASSQAPPGSSGNTIYF.

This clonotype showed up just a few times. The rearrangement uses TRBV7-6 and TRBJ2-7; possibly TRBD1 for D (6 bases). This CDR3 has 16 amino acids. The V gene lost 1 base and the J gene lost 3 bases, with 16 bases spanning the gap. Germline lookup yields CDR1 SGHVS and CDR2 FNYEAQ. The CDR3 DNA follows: TGTGCCAGCAGCTTAGTGCGACAGGTGTTGTTCTACGAGCAGTACTTC. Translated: CASSLVRQVLFYEQYF.

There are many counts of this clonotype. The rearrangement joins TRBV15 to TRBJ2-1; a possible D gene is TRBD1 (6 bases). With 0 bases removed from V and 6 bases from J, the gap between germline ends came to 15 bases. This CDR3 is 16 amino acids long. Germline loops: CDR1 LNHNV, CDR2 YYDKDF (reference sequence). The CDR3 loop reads CATSRDLILGGNEQFF. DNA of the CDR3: TGTGCCACCAGCAGAGATCTAATCCTAGGGGGCAATGAGCAGTTCTTC. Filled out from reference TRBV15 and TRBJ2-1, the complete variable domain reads DAMVIQNPRYQVTQFGKPVTLSCSQTLNHNVMYWYQQKSSQAPKLLFHYYDKDFNNEADTPDNFQSRRPNTSFCFLDIRSPGLGDTAMYLCATSRDLILGGNEQFFGPGTRLTVL.

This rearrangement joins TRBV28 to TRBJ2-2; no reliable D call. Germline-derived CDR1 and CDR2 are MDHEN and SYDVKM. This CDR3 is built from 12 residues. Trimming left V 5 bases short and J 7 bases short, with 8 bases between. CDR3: CASSRPVGELFF. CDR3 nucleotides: TGTGCCAGCAGTCGGCCCGTCGGGGAGCTGTTTTTT.

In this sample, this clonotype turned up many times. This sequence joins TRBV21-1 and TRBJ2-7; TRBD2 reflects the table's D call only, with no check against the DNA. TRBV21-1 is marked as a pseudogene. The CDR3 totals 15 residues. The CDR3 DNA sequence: TGTGCCAGCAGCAAGGGACTAGCGGAACTATACGAGCAGTACTTC. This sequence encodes CASSKGLAELYEQYF.

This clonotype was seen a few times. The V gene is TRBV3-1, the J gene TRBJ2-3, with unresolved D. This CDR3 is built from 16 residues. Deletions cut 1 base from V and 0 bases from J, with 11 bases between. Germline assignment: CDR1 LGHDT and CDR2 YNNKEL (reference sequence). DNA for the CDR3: TGTGCCAGCAGCCAAGGTCTCGCGCCTAGCACAGATACGCAGTATTTT. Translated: CASSQGLAPSTDTQYF.

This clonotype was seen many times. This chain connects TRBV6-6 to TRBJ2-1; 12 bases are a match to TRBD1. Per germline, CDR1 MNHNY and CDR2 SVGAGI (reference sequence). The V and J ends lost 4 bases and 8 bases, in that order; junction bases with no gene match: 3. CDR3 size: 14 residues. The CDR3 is CASSLGQGAYEQFF. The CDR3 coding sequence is TGTGCCAGCAGTTTGGGACAGGGGGCATATGAGCAGTTCTTC.

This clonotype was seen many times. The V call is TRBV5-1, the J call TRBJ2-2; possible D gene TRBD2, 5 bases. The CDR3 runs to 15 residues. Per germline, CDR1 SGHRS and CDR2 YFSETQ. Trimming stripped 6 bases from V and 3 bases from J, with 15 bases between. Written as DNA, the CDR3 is TGCGCCAGCACTGGGAGCGGAGCGGACACCGGGGAGCTGTTTTTT. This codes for CASTGSGADTGELFF.

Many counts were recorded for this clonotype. CDR3 nucleotides: TGTGCCAGCAGCTTAGCTGAGGGTACGCAGTATTTT. Its translation: CASSLAEGTQYF. This chain links TRBV7-8 with TRBJ2-3; a possible D gene is TRBD2 (5 bases). The length of the CDR3 is 12 residues. From germline, CDR1 is SGHVS and CDR2 FQNEAQ. Trimming shortened V by 0 bases and J by 8 bases, and 6 bases separated the two germline ends.

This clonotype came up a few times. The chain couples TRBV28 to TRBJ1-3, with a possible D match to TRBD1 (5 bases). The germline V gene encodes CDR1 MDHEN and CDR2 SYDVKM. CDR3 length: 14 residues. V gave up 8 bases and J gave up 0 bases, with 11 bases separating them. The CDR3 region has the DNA TGTGCCAGCGGCGACAGTATCTCTGGAAACACCATATATTTT. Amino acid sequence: CASGDSISGNTIYF.

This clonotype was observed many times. The CDR3 reads CASSRDTYTEAFF. The CDR3 DNA sequence: TGTGCCAGCAGCCGGGACACTTACACTGAAGCTTTCTTT. The V gene is TRBV6-5, the J gene TRBJ1-1, with D perhaps TRBD1 (6 bases). Germline assignment: CDR1 MNHEY and CDR2 SVGAGI. This CDR3 contains 13 residues. V gave up 6 bases and J gave up 3 bases, with 11 bases separating them.

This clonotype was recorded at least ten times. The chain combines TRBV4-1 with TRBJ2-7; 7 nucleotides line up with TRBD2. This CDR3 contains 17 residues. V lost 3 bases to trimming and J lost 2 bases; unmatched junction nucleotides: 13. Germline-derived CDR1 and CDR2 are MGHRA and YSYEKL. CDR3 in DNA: TGCGCCAGCAGCCACGATCCTAGGGGCGCGGGGGCCTACGAGCAGTACTTC. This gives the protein CASSHDPRGAGAYEQYF.

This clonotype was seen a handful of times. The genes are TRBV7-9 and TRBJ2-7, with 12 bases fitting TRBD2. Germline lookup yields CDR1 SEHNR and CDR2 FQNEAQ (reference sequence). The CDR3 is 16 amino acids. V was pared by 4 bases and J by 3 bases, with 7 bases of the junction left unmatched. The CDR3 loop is CASSSPWTSGNYEQYF. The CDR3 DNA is TGTGCCAGCAGCTCCCCATGGACTAGCGGGAACTACGAGCAGTACTTC. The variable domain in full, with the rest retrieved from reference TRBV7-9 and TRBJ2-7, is DTGVSQNPRHKITKRGQNVTFRCDPISEHNRLYWYRQTLGQGPEFLTYFQNEAQLEKSRLLSDRFSAERPKGSFSTLEIQRTEQGDSAMYLCASSSPWTSGNYEQYFGPGTRLTVT.

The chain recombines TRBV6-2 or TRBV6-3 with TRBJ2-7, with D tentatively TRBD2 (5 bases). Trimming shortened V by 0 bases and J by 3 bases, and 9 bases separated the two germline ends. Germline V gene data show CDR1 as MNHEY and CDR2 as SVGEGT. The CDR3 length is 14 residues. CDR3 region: CASSYSVGIYEQYF. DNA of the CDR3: TGTGCCAGCAGTTACTCGGTCGGGATCTACGAGCAGTACTTC.